The following is a TCR beta chain sequence with its context. Antigen specificity is unknown. Lysates of CMV-infected fibroblasts at 10 ug/mL stimulated these cells. CD40L/CD69 double-negative CD45RO-high memory CD4+ T cells were collected. This sample was taken from a study of persistence of HIV-infected CD4 T cells. Study-wide findings and caveats: The rare CMV-responding cells with HIV-1 proviruses were not separately TCR-sequenced.

This was the immunoSEQ version 4 assay in survey mode. Assay: immunoSEQ multiplex PCR; the TCRdb copy retains only in-frame clones and omits some. Here the sample spans 35,000 to 40,000 clones, around 80% being singletons. The sample consisted of CD4+ T cells sorted from PBMCs after roughly 17-hour stimulation, taken from a patient who received antiretroviral therapy. The TCR comes from an adult man with HIV who was CMV-seropositive.

The CDR3 nucleotides are TGTGCCAGCAGTTTAAGGGGGATGGCTGAAGCTTTCTTT. Its translation: CASSLRGMAEAFF. The chain recombines TRBV28 with TRBJ1-1, with D possibly being TRBD1 (6 bases). CDR1 and CDR2 (germline): MDHEN, SYDVKM. The CDR3 is 13 amino acids. The ends were cut back, 2 bases at V and 6 bases at J, with 10 bases in the middle.